This TCR beta chain derives from a study of T cell repertoires in cytomegalovirus infection. Details on this clonotype: Its specificity is unknown.

Trimming at V came to 11 bases and at J to 2 bases, leaving 8 bases not matched to a gene. The CDR3 contains 14 residues. From germline, CDR1 is MNHNS and CDR2 SASEGT. Via MiXCR, TCRdb re-called the reads, giving one row per CDR3 protein. The table records 650,000 to 900,000 distinct CDR3 sequences, about 29% of them present only once. The sequencing here drew on cultured CD8+ T cells from PBMCs, taken from culture after CMV antigen stimulation. V usage is TRBV6-1 and J usage is TRBJ2-2, with 7 bases that match TRBD1. This clonotype was sampled from a human donor in good health (CMV status not recorded). Some clones in this sample may be carry-over from other donors' samples. CDR3 protein: CALRRQGNTGELFF. DNA for the CDR3: TGTGCCTTGCGACGACAGGGTAACACCGGGGAGCTGTTTTTT.